These T cell receptor beta chains were read from a single sample in a study of T cells after posttransplantation cyclophosphamide. TCRdb's table, derived via immunoSEQ multiplex PCR, lists solely in-frame clones and lacks some. The sample has some 25,000 clones, 86% seen once. The specimen was PBMCs. These receptors were collected from a woman between 55 and 75 years old with a blood cancer, CMV-positive, and with a related stem cell donor. Both conserved end residues are part of each CDR3. The D gene is left open where the match is weak. Rows may omit the clone size; those that give it use once, few, many or a size class.

>-|TRBV2|-|TRBJ2-1
CASSVDRLNEQFF
TGTGCCAGCAGTGTAGACAGGCTGAATGAGCAGTTCTTC
>-|TRBV20-1|-|TRBJ1-2
CSASELYGYTF
TGCAGTGCTTCGGAGCTTTATGGCTACACCTTC
>few|TRBV6-6|TRBD2|TRBJ2-7
CASSVAGVSYEQYF
TGTGCCAGCAGCGTAGCGGGAGTATCCTACGAGCAGTACTTC
>-|TRBV19|TRBD2|TRBJ2-3
CASSPGGDTQYF
TGTGCCAGTAGCCCGGGAGGAGATACGCAGTATTTT
>-|TRBV6-6|-|TRBJ2-7
CASSYSKGGIGYEQYF
TGTGCCAGCAGTTACTCGAAAGGCGGGATAGGGTACGAGCAGTACTTC
>-|TRBV6-6|TRBD1|TRBJ1-1
CASSSWTGNTEAFF
TGTGCCAGCAGTTCATGGACAGGGAACACTGAAGCTTTCTTT
>once|TRBV7-2|TRBD1|TRBJ2-1
CASSLRQGAYNEQFF
TGTGCCAGCAGCTTAAGACAGGGGGCCTACAATGAGCAGTTCTTC
>-|TRBV9|TRBD1|TRBJ1-6
CASSVYDRAYNSPLHF
TGTGCCAGCAGCGTGTATGACAGGGCCTATAATTCACCCCTCCACTTT
>-|TRBV14|TRBD2|TRBJ2-1
CATRKLAGGVGYEQFF
TGTGCCACCCGTAAACTAGCGGGAGGTGTTGGCTATGAGCAGTTCTTC
>few|TRBV5-5|TRBD1|TRBJ1-1
CASSSRGLTEAFF
TGTGCCAGCAGCTCCAGGGGGCTAACTGAAGCTTTCTTT
>-|TRBV10-3|-|TRBJ1-1
CAISELRDVAFF
TGTGCCATCAGTGAGCTCCGGGATGTTGCTTTCTTT
>-|TRBV9|-|TRBJ2-7
CASSARRDTYEQYF
TGTGCCAGCAGCGCGCGCCGAGACACGTACGAGCAGTACTTC
>-|TRBV11-2|TRBD2|TRBJ2-1
CASSLGGKRESVNEQFF
TGTGCCAGCAGCTTGGGGGGGAAGCGGGAGTCCGTCAATGAGCAGTTCTTC
>-|TRBV7-8|-|TRBJ2-7
CASSLSGTTYEQYF
TGTGCCAGCAGCTTATCCGGGACAACTTACGAGCAGTACTTC
>-|TRBV5-4|-|TRBJ2-3
CASSPTSTSTDTQYF
TGTGCCAGCAGCCCCACTAGCACTAGCACAGATACGCAGTATTTT
>-|TRBV5-8|TRBD1|TRBJ2-7
CASSPTDRGPVRKQYF
TGTGCCAGCAGCCCAACCGACAGGGGGCCGGTTAGGAAACAGTACTTC
>-|TRBV7-9|-|TRBJ2-3
CASSGGAADSTDTQYF
TGTGCCAGCAGCGGAGGCGCAGCGGATAGCACAGATACGCAGTATTTT
>-|TRBV19|-|TRBJ1-2
CASSFLLSTNYGYTF
TGTGCCAGTAGCTTCTTGCTGAGCACTAACTATGGCTACACCTTC
>once|TRBV5-8|TRBD1|TRBJ2-5
CASSSRTGGRETQYF
TGTGCCAGCAGCTCCCGGACAGGGGGGCGTGAGACCCAGTACTTC
>-|TRBV29-1|TRBD2|TRBJ2-7
CSVASLAGRRSEQYF
TGCAGCGTTGCGTCTCTAGCGGGGAGGCGATCCGAGCAGTACTTC
>-|TRBV5-1|TRBD2|TRBJ2-7
CASSLDASGSYEQYF
TGCGCCAGCAGCTTGGATGCTAGCGGGAGCTACGAGCAGTACTTC
>-|TRBV4-1|TRBD2|TRBJ2-1
CASSRLAGGDNEQFF
TGCGCCAGCAGCCGTCTAGCGGGAGGGGACAATGAGCAGTTCTTC
>once|TRBV6-1|-|TRBJ1-1
CASILNTEAFF
TGTGCCAGCATCTTGAACACTGAAGCTTTCTTT
>few|TRBV30|TRBD1|TRBJ2-5
CAWSDPPGTGWKTQYF
TGTGCCTGGAGTGACCCCCCCGGGACAGGGTGGAAGACCCAGTACTTC
>-|TRBV7-8|-|TRBJ2-3
CASRLYHGTDTQYF
TGTGCCAGCAGACTCTACCACGGGACAGATACGCAGTATTTT
>few|TRBV4-2|-|TRBJ2-1
CASSQERDEQFF
TGTGCCAGCAGCCAAGAGAGAGATGAGCAGTTCTTC
>-|TRBV5-1|TRBD2|TRBJ2-1
CASSLGGRSLRNEQFF
TGCGCCAGCAGCTTGGGCGGGAGGTCCCTTCGGAATGAGCAGTTCTTC
>-|TRBV2|-|TRBJ2-1
CASSDTRGNEQFF
TGTGCCAGCAGTGACACGCGGGGCAATGAGCAGTTCTTC
>-|TRBV9|TRBD1|TRBJ2-1
CASSVEAGQGYNEQFF
TGTGCCAGCAGCGTAGAGGCAGGACAGGGATACAATGAGCAGTTCTTC
>-|TRBV27|TRBD1|TRBJ1-3
CASSPWGTAGNTIYF
TGTGCCAGCAGCCCCTGGGGGACAGCTGGAAACACCATATATTTT
>-|TRBV5-1|TRBD1|TRBJ1-4
CASSSGNRDRGEKLFF
TGCGCCAGCAGTTCCGGAAACCGGGACAGGGGCGAAAAACTGTTTTTT
>-|TRBV5-1|TRBD1|TRBJ2-7
CASSLVWDSTYEQYF
TGCGCCAGCAGCTTGGTTTGGGACAGCACCTACGAGCAGTACTTC
>-|TRBV11-2|-|TRBJ1-1
CASSGTRGEAFF
TGTGCCAGCAGCGGGACCAGGGGCGAAGCTTTCTTT
>-|TRBV19|-|TRBJ1-5
CASSNMEGRGSNQPQHF
TGTGCCAGTAGTAACATGGAGGGGAGGGGGAGCAATCAGCCCCAGCATTTT
>-|TRBV2|TRBD2|TRBJ2-7
CASRGTGAAGGEQYF
TGTGCCAGCAGGGGGACAGGAGCAGCGGGAGGGGAGCAGTACTTC
>-|TRBV6-5|TRBD1|TRBJ1-1
CASSRTGPNTEAFF
TGTGCCAGCAGTCGGACAGGCCCCAACACTGAAGCTTTCTTT
>-|TRBV30|-|TRBJ2-7
CAWRDSSYEQYF
TGTGCCTGGAGGGACTCTTCCTACGAGCAGTACTTC
>-|TRBV28|-|TRBJ1-2
CASNSGAYGYTF
TGTGCCAGCAATTCAGGGGCATATGGCTACACCTTC
>few|TRBV5-1|-|TRBJ1-6
CASSSGDIVNNSPLHF
TGCGCCAGCAGCTCAGGGGACATCGTGAATAATTCACCCCTCCACTTT
>few|TRBV14|-|TRBJ2-3
CASSSYNTDTQYF
TGTGCCAGCAGCTCCTATAACACAGATACGCAGTATTTT
>-|TRBV5-4|TRBD2|TRBJ2-7
CASSSRTSGTYEQYF
TGTGCCAGCAGCTCAAGGACTAGCGGAACCTACGAGCAGTACTTC
>-|TRBV7-2|-|TRBJ2-5
CASSLGGRGSGETQYF
TGTGCCAGCAGCTTAGGGGGCAGGGGAAGTGGAGAGACCCAGTACTTC
>-|TRBV7-8|-|TRBJ2-7
CASSFVASYEQYF
TGTGCCAGCAGCTTTGTTGCGTCCTACGAGCAGTACTTC
>once|TRBV4-1|TRBD1|TRBJ1-3
CASSQVPTGRGNTIYF
TGCGCCAGCAGCCAAGTCCCGACAGGGAGGGGAAACACCATATATTTT
>few|TRBV7-9|-|TRBJ2-2
CASSSPWDSNTGELFF
TGTGCCAGCAGCTCCCCGTGGGACTCGAACACCGGGGAGCTGTTTTTT
>-|TRBV5-5|-|TRBJ2-3
CASSLTGSFTDTQYF
TGTGCCAGCAGCTTGACCGGGTCCTTCACAGATACGCAGTATTTT
>-|TRBV10-3|-|TRBJ1-5
CAIYRSNQPQHF
TGTGCCATCTATCGGAGCAATCAGCCCCAGCATTTT